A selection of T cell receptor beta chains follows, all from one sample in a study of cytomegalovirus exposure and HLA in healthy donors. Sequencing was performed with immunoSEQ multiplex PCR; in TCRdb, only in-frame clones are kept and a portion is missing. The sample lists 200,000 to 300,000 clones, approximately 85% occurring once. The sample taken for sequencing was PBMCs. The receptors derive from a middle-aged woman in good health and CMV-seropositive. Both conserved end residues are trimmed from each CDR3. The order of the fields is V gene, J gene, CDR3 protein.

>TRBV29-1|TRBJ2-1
SVELRGSYNEQF
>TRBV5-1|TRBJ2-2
ASRVILSEAPGELF
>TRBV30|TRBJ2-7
AWSVEGSYEQY
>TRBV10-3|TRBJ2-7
AISGPSGRSYEQY
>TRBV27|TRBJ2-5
ASSHKRPRLAGGPQETQY
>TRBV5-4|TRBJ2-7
ASSPGVEGYEQY
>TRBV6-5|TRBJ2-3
ASSYSYGILDTQY
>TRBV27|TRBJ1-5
ASSPRQGALDQPQH
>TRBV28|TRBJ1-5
ASSPPGSSNQPQH
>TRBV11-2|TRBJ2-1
ASSPLLLGNEQF
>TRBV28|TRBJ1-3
ASSFGTGGNTIY
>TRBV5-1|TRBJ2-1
ASSLSGEVEQF
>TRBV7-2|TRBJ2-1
ASSPLALGQGGNEQF
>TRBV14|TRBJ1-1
ASSQEHPGQGVNTEAF
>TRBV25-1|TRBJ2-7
ASSEWGTGTGTYEQY
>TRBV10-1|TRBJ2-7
ASRQASEHEQY
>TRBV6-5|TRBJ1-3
ASSRQGGNTIY
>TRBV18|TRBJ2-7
ASSSLTTGNEQY
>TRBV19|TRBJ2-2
ASSPLGRRLTGELF
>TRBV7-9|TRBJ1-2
ASIRGASYGYT
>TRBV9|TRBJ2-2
ASSVVVAGVLEDTGELF
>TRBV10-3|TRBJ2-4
AISNIAGGVDIQY
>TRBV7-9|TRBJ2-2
ASSSQGTLNTGELF
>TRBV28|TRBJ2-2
ASLTPATGELF
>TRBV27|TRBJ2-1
ASSPPRGEQF
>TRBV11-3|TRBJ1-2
ASSLEATRGANYGYT
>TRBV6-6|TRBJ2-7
ASSSYTGVEQY
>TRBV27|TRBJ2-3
ASNRWVGGQGTDTQY
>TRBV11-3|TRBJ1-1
ASSPLRYITEAF
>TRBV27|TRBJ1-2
ASSLWTGDANYGYT
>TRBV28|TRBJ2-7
ASSLPGGAKGEQY
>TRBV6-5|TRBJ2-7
ASSYSTARVTYEQY
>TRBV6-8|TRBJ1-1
ASSYFLGPKLDTEAF
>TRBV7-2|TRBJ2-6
ASSLRGFGTGGANVLT
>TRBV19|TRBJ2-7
ASSMAGGPINEQY
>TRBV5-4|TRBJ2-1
ASSLSGTSGRNEQF
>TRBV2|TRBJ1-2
ASSPGTANYGYT
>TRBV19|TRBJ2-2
ASSIPRTGINTGELF
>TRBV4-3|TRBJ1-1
ASSQAWTGNTEAF
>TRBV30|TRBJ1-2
AWSRWNQQGSYGYT